The 6 T cell receptor beta chains reported below all come from one sample, sequenced in a study of early T cells in non-severe SARS-CoV-2 infection. TCRdb independently ran MiXCR on the 5' RACE reads; one entry per CDR3 protein. Of 55,000 or so distinct CDR3 sequences in the sample, about 6.4% were seen once. Specimen: whole blood, collected at baseline. These receptors came from an adult who was a healthcare worker with PCR-confirmed SARS-CoV-2 infection or an uninfected control (not recorded which).

This clonotype has at least ten counts. The chain couples TRBV7-2 to TRBJ2-7; 7 nucleotides agree with TRBD1. V lost 1 base to trimming and J lost 4 bases; unmatched junction nucleotides: 7. This CDR3 has 15 amino acids. CDR1 and CDR2 (germline): SGHTA, FQGNSA. The CDR3: CASSLVGTALYEQYF. The CDR3, as DNA: TGTGCCAGCAGCTTAGTCGGGACAGCCCTATACGAGCAGTACTTC.

This clonotype came up many times. The gene calls are TRBV20-1 and TRBJ2-1; D not resolved. The CDR3 is made up of 10 amino acids. CDR1 is DFQATT, CDR2 SNEGSKA, per germline (reference sequence). Between the trimmed V and J ends, which lost 3 bases and 6 bases, there was a span of 3 bases. The DNA for the CDR3 is TGCAGTGCTAGGTCCAATGAGCAGTTCTTC. Translated: CSARSNEQFF.

This clonotype was found a few times. The chain recombines TRBV9 with TRBJ2-6; the match to TRBD1 covers 8 bases. Per germline, CDR1 SGDLS and CDR2 YYNGEE. The CDR3 runs 13 residues. J gave up 11 bases and V 3 bases, and 4 bases lay outside the gene matches. CDR3 region: CASSGGQGDVLTF. CDR3 coding DNA: TGTGCCAGCAGCGGAGGACAGGGAGACGTCCTGACTTTC. The variable domain in full, completed from reference TRBV9 and TRBJ2-6, reads DSGVTQTPKHLITATGQRVTLRCSPRSGDLSVYWYQQSLDQGLQFLIQYYNGEERAKGNILERFSAQQFPDLHSELNLSSLELGDSALYFCASSGGQGDVLTFGAGSRLTVL.

This clonotype was detected ten times or more. The chain joins TRBV27 to TRBJ2-5, with D maybe TRBD2 (7 bases). Between the trimmed V and J ends, which lost 5 bases and 1 base, there was a span of 20 bases. Germline V gives CDR1 MNHEY, CDR2 SMNVEV (reference sequence). The CDR3 spans 17 residues. CDR3 DNA: TGTGCCAGCAGTCCCATTACTGGGGGGGCATTCCAAGAGACCCAGTACTTC. Translation: CASSPITGGAFQETQYF.

This clonotype came up once. This chain uses TRBV28 with TRBJ1-6; 7 bases fit TRBD1. Germline loops: CDR1 MDHEN, CDR2 SYDVKM. J gave up 14 bases and V 5 bases, and 12 bases lay outside the gene matches. CDR3 length: 14 amino acids. CDR3: CASSTTGSFLALHF. The CDR3 DNA is TGTGCCAGCAGTACGACAGGGTCATTTTTGGCCCTCCACTTT.

This clonotype was recorded at least ten times. The chain employs TRBV7-2 and TRBJ1-1; D uncertain. CDR3 size: 13 residues. Trimming shortened V by 1 base and J by 7 bases, and 10 bases separated the two germline ends. Germline-derived CDR1 and CDR2 are SGHTA and FQGNSA. The CDR3: CASSLESQSEAFF. CDR3 coding DNA: TGTGCCAGCAGCTTAGAATCGCAGAGTGAAGCTTTCTTT.